These 23 T cell receptor beta chains originate from one sample sequenced in a study of Graves' ophthalmopathy and Graves' hyperthyroidism. RNA transcripts served as template for amplifying TCR beta CDR3 sequences. First-round RT-PCR with HTBI primers preceded a second-round multiplex PCR. TCRdb re-derived calls from the multiplex PCR reads in MiXCR, one entry per CDR3 protein. This repertoire shows under 350,000 distinct CDR3 sequences, under 20% found once; its top ten account for 12%. Sequences were obtained from peripheral blood. The receptors here all came from an adult man with Graves' ophthalmopathy.

This clonotype was seen a few times. The gene calls are TRBV6-1 and TRBJ1-6, with D perhaps TRBD1 (5 bases). CDR1 and CDR2 (germline): MNHNS, SASEGT. The CDR3 length is 16 residues. V was cut by 1 base and J by 6 bases, with 13 bases left in between. CDR3 region: CASSEGWGVGNSPLHF. DNA of the CDR3: TGTGCCAGCAGTGAAGGTTGGGGGGTGGGTAATTCACCCCTCCACTTT.

This clonotype was found many times. The J gene is TRBJ2-5, the V gene TRBV6-2 or TRBV6-3; D not certain. In germline, CDR1 is MNHEY, CDR2 SVGEGT. The CDR3 sequence is 11 residues long. V was trimmed by 6 bases and J by 3 bases, leaving 5 bases between them. CDR3 in amino acids: CASSQKETQYF. In DNA form, the CDR3 reads TGTGCCAGCAGCCAGAAAGAGACCCAGTACTTC.

This clonotype appeared many times. The chain employs TRBV20-1 and TRBJ2-7; 8 nucleotides agree with TRBD1. This CDR3 is built from 13 residues. Germline V CDR1 and CDR2: DFQATT, SNEGSKA (reference sequence). J lost 3 bases, V lost 6 bases, and 7 bases had no gene match. CDR3 DNA: TGCAGTGCCCAAAGGGGGACAGGCTACGAGCAGTACTTC. Protein: CSAQRGTGYEQYF.

Many counts were recorded for this clonotype. This chain links TRBV24-1 with TRBJ1-5; 8 nucleotides match TRBD1. In germline, CDR1 is KGHDR, CDR2 SFDVKD. V was pared by 3 bases and J by 5 bases, with 8 bases of the junction left unmatched. The CDR3 runs to 16 residues. CDR3 nucleotide sequence: TGTGCCACCAGTGATACAACAGGGGGGACCCATCAGCCCCAGCATTTT. Amino acids: CATSDTTGGTHQPQHF.

This clonotype was seen repeatedly, ten times or more. The chain couples TRBV7-9 to TRBJ2-5; D might be TRBD1 or TRBD2, each matching 5 bases. The V gene lost 8 bases and the J gene lost 2 bases, with 12 bases spanning the gap. Germline assignment: CDR1 SEHNR and CDR2 FQNEAQ (reference sequence). The CDR3 is 13 amino acids. CDR3 region: CASGDGLQETQYF. The DNA of the CDR3 is TGTGCCAGCGGGGACGGTTTACAAGAGACCCAGTACTTC.

This chain joins TRBV6-1 and TRBJ2-7, with 9 bases lining up with TRBD1. Germline lookup yields CDR1 MNHNS and CDR2 SASEGT. This CDR3 comprises 16 residues. V gave up 4 bases and J gave up 1 base; unmatched junction bases: 8. CDR3 bases: TGTGCCAGCAGTGGGGCTATGGGACAGGGATCCTACGAGCAGTACTTC. Amino acid sequence: CASSGAMGQGSYEQYF.

There are many counts of this clonotype. V gene TRBV6-2 or TRBV6-3 combines with J gene TRBJ1-5; D gene uncertain. This CDR3 is built from 18 residues. Germline V gives CDR1 MNHEY, CDR2 SVGEGT. V was shortened by 7 bases and J by 0 bases, with 22 bases between the two germline ends. The CDR3 loop reads CASTVGGSAVYSNQPQHF. CDR3 bases: TGTGCCAGCACCGTTGGTGGCTCTGCGGTCTATAGCAATCAGCCCCAGCATTTT.

This clonotype was counted many times. CDR3 loop: CSARDPGRVAYEQYF. The CDR3 DNA follows: TGCAGTGCTAGAGATCCCGGTCGGGTAGCCTACGAGCAGTACTTC. The J gene is TRBJ2-7, the V gene TRBV20-1; D ambiguous. The germline CDR1 and CDR2 sequences are DFQATT and SNEGSKA (reference sequence). CDR3 length: 15 amino acids. The germline V and J ends were trimmed by 0 bases and 2 bases, with 14 bases remaining between them.

This clonotype was picked up many times. The chain has TRBV30 and TRBJ2-2; D is unclear. In germline, CDR1 is GTSNPN, CDR2 SVGIG (reference sequence). V was clipped by 4 bases and J by 2 bases, with 11 bases between them. This CDR3 contains 14 residues. CDR3 DNA: TGTGCCTGGATGGGTCTTGGAAACACCGGGGAGCTGTTTTTT. Translation: CAWMGLGNTGELFF.

This clonotype showed up many times. This chain joins TRBV5-1 and TRBJ2-7, with 12 positions matching TRBD2. This CDR3 has 16 residues. Per germline, CDR1 SGHRS and CDR2 YFSETQ. V shed 3 bases and J 2 bases; nucleotides not matched to a gene: 6. CDR3 sequence reads: CASSSGTSGRAYEQYF. The CDR3 DNA is TGCGCCAGCAGCTCCGGGACTAGCGGGCGGGCCTACGAGCAGTACTTC.

There are a few counts of this clonotype. This chain uses TRBV19 with TRBJ1-5; 7 bases match TRBD1. From germline, CDR1 is LNHDA and CDR2 SQIVND (reference sequence). Losses at the gene ends were 3 bases for V and 7 bases for J; bases not matched to a gene: 9. The CDR3 totals 15 residues. DNA of the CDR3: TGTGCCAGTAGTATTTCGTGGGAAGGGGGCCAGCCCCAGCATTTT. Amino acids: CASSISWEGGQPQHF.

The chain couples TRBV4-2 to TRBJ2-7, with 10 bases that match TRBD1. Germline CDR1 LGHNA, CDR2 YNFKEQ. This CDR3 spans 15 amino acids. J was trimmed by 0 bases and V by 3 bases; bases with no gene match: 2. For the CDR3, the DNA is TGTGCCAGCAGCCAGGACAGGGGGAGCTCCTACGAGCAGTACTTC. It specifies CASSQDRGSSYEQYF.

This clonotype came up many times. This chain links TRBV3-1 with TRBJ2-5, with D perhaps being TRBD1 or TRBD2 (6 bases each). CDR1 is LGHDT and CDR2 is YNNKEL in the germline V gene (reference sequence). This CDR3 is 14 amino acids long. V was trimmed by 0 bases and J by 5 bases, leaving 10 bases between them. The chain's CDR3 is CASSQDGGSETQYF. The DNA for the CDR3 is TGTGCCAGCAGCCAAGACGGGGGCTCGGAGACCCAGTACTTC.

The gene calls are TRBV20-1 and TRBJ1-1; tentative D call: TRBD1 (5 bases). Deletions cut 6 bases from V and 3 bases from J, with 11 bases between. CDR3 length equals 12 residues. The germline gives CDR1 DFQATT, CDR2 SNEGSKA (reference sequence). DNA of the CDR3: TGCAGTGCCAGGGAGGCGGACACTGAAGCTTTCTTT. Its protein product is CSAREADTEAFF.

In the case of this clonotype: Relative to the germline gene, one junction end is altered; a read error may explain this. This sequence joins TRBV27 and TRBJ2-7; D gene unclear. The CDR3 spans 13 residues. Germline CDR1 MNHEY, CDR2 SMNVEV (reference sequence). The CDR3 region has the DNA TGTGCCAGCAGTTTATCGATCTCCCACGAGCAGTACTTC. It yields the protein CASSLSISHEQYF.

The chain employs TRBV2 and TRBJ2-7, with TRBD2 identical over 11 bases. CDR1 and CDR2 from the germline V gene are SNHLY and FYNNEI. The junction had 4 bases not matched to a gene; V was cut back by 6 bases and J by 3 bases. The CDR3 sequence is 14 residues long. CDR3 DNA sequence: TGTGCCAGCAGCCCGACTAGCGGGGACTACGAGCAGTACTTC. Its protein product is CASSPTSGDYEQYF.

On this clonotype itself: One end of the junction does not line up with germline, which may come from a read error. The chain links TRBV12-3 or TRBV12-4 to TRBJ2-7; D gene ambiguous. This CDR3 region has 15 residues. The CDR3 nucleotides read TGTGCCAGCAGCTCTCACATGACCAGCTCCTACGAGCAGTCCTTC. This gives the protein CASSSHMTSSYEQSF.

This chain connects TRBV30 to TRBJ1-1, with D perhaps matching TRBD1 (5 bases). The V end lost 4 bases, the J end lost 2 bases, and 17 bases lay between the germline ends. The germline CDR1 and CDR2 sequences are GTSNPN and SVGIG (reference sequence). This CDR3 contains 15 residues. The CDR3 DNA sequence: TGTGCCTGGACCTCCCCGAGGGGATCCAACACTGAAGCTTTCTTT. The encoded protein is CAWTSPRGSNTEAFF.

The sample holds one count of this clonotype. A read error is likely, as this CDR3 ends without the conserved phenylalanine or tryptophan. The chain carries TRBV9 and TRBJ1-1, with 10 bases that match TRBD1. V lost 7 bases to trimming and J lost 0 bases; unmatched junction nucleotides: 9. The CDR3 totals 16 residues. Germline assignment: CDR1 SGDLS and CDR2 YYNGEE. The CDR3 loop is CASSPGQGHMNTEAFL. The CDR3, as DNA: TGTGCCAGCTCTCCGGGACAGGGGCACATGAACACTGAAGCTTTCCTT.

The chain recombines TRBV6-1 with TRBJ2-7; 9 bases are a match to TRBD2. This CDR3 has 16 amino acids. The trim removed 6 bases at V and 4 bases at J, leaving 13 bases unmatched. The germline CDR1 and CDR2 sequences are MNHNS and SASEGT. The CDR3 reads CASRPNISGRTYEQYF. The DNA of the CDR3 is TGTGCCAGCAGACCGAACATAAGCGGGAGGACGTACGAGCAGTACTTC.

Many counts were recorded for this clonotype. The genes are TRBV9 and TRBJ2-6; D might be TRBD2 (6 bases). Trimming took 0 bases from V and 2 from J, leaving 12 bases between them. This CDR3 region has 17 residues. CDR1 is SGDLS and CDR2 is YYNGEE in the germline V gene. Here the CDR3 DNA reads TGTGCCAGCAGCGTAGAAGCGGGTCTGACTGGGGCCAACGTCCTGACTTTC. Protein product: CASSVEAGLTGANVLTF.

In its sample, this clonotype was seen many times. The chain carries TRBV5-5 and TRBJ1-5; no clear D gene. Per germline, CDR1 SGHKS and CDR2 YYEKEE (reference sequence). The V gene lost 4 bases and the J gene lost 11 bases, with 16 bases spanning the gap. CDR3 length: 13 residues. This CDR3 is CASSVEAGMTQHF. CDR3 bases: TGTGCCAGCAGCGTGGAAGCAGGTATGACCCAGCATTTT.

This clonotype has at least ten counts. The rearrangement joins TRBV4-1 to TRBJ2-5; possible D gene TRBD2, 5 bases. The germline V gene has CDR1 MGHRA and CDR2 YSYEKL. V lost 1 base to trimming and J lost 7 bases, with 19 bases between them. The CDR3 spans 16 residues. The CDR3 loop reads CASSQGVPFPRGTQYF. The CDR3 coding sequence is TGCGCCAGCAGCCAAGGTGTCCCGTTTCCCCGGGGGACCCAGTACTTC.